These 19 T cell receptor beta chains originate from one sample sequenced in a study of lymphopenia after photon versus proton radiotherapy. Clones were sequenced by immunoSEQ multiplex PCR, and TCRdb holds only the in-frame ones, with some missing. The top ten clones hold 8.5% to 14% of a sample with about 22,000 clones, approximately 90% of them seen once. Sequenced material: peripheral blood, taken from a patient treated with proton-based radiotherapy. Every receptor here comes from a man aged 80 or over with esophageal cancer.

V is TRBV5-6 and J is TRBJ1-4; D unclear. The CDR3 consists of 14 residues. V lost 0 bases, J lost 11 bases, and 14 bases lay in between. Per the germline V gene, CDR1 is SGHDT and CDR2 is YYEEEE. CDR3 sequence (DNA): TGTGCCAGCAGCTTGGGGAGAACCGGAGCGAAACTGTTTTTT. Its translation is CASSLGRTGAKLFF.

This clone was counted only a few times. Because it lacks the conserved phenylalanine or tryptophan at the end, this CDR3 is likely a read error. No DNA is shown, since the ends of the CDR3 on it are uncertain; the CDR3 is the one TCRdb lists. The sample contains more than one DNA sequence encoding this CDR3. The chain uses TRBV4-1 and TRBJ1-1. The CDR3 length equals 13 residues, ends included. Germline-derived CDR1 and CDR2 are MGHRA and YSYEKL. CDR3 amino acids: CASSQERFRDVTV.

The V gene is TRBV30, the J gene TRBJ2-7; no clear D gene. V lost 4 bases, J lost 0 bases, and 13 bases lay in between. The germline gives CDR1 GTSNPN, CDR2 SVGIG (reference sequence). The CDR3 contains 14 residues. CDR3 loop: CAWNEGLSSYEQYF. The CDR3 nucleotides read TGTGCCTGGAACGAAGGGCTGAGCTCCTACGAGCAGTACTTC.

As DNA, the CDR3 is TGTGCCAGTACCGGTAGGGAGCAAGAGACCCAGTACTTC. Protein: CASTGREQETQYF. The V call is TRBV19, the J call TRBJ2-5; tentative D call: TRBD2 (5 bases). Trimming removed 7 bases from V and 2 bases from J, with 11 bases in between. Germline CDR1 reads LNHDA; CDR2 reads SQIVND (reference sequence). This CDR3 has 13 amino acids.

This chain uses TRBV30 with TRBJ2-2; D might be TRBD2 (5 bases). Germline values: CDR1 GTSNPN, CDR2 SVGIG (reference sequence). Between the trimmed V and J ends, which lost 2 bases and 5 bases, there was a span of 9 bases. The CDR3 has 13 amino acids. Here the CDR3 DNA reads TGTGCCTGGAGTTGGACTGGAACCGGGGAGCTGTTTTTT. Translating gives CAWSWTGTGELFF.

The J gene is TRBJ2-3, the V gene TRBV10-2; no firm D call. Per the germline V gene, CDR1 is WSHSY and CDR2 is SAAADI. With 3 bases removed from V and 1 base from J, the gap between germline ends came to 8 bases. CDR3 length: 14 residues. As DNA, the CDR3 is TGCGCCAGCAGTGATTCAAGGGGCACAGATACGCAGTATTTT. Residues: CASSDSRGTDTQYF.

V is TRBV7-8 and J is TRBJ1-5; D unresolved. This CDR3 comprises 16 residues. CDR1 SGHVS and CDR2 FQNEAQ come from the germline V gene. Trimming shortened V by 1 base and J by 0 bases, and 10 bases separated the two germline ends. In DNA form, the CDR3 reads TGTGCCAGCAGCTTAGTCTTCAGCGATAGCAATCAGCCCCAGCATTTT. Translation: CASSLVFSDSNQPQHF.

This rearrangement joins TRBV7-2 to TRBJ1-2; D is unresolved. Germline V gives CDR1 SGHTA, CDR2 FQGNSA. The CDR3 length is 15 residues. Trimming took 0 bases from V and 8 from J, leaving 16 bases between them. The CDR3 loop is CASSLALSGQEGYTF. In nucleotides, the CDR3 is TGTGCCAGCAGCTTAGCTCTGTCTGGGCAGGAGGGCTACACCTTC.

V and J are TRBV6-5 and TRBJ1-5; 10 bases map to TRBD1. The ends lost 4 bases at V and 7 bases at J; junction bases unmatched: 7. CDR3 length: 15 amino acids. CDR1 MNHEY and CDR2 SVGAGI come from the germline V gene. The DNA for the CDR3 is TGTGCCAGCAGTTGGGGGACAGGGGTTGGGCAGCCCCAGCATTTT. Its protein product is CASSWGTGVGQPQHF.

This rearrangement joins TRBV6-6 to TRBJ1-6, with TRBD1 matching over 9 bases. The V gene end was trimmed by 8 bases and the J gene end by 10 bases; junction bases not matched to a gene: 12. The germline V gene has CDR1 MNHNY and CDR2 SVGAGI (reference sequence). This CDR3 region has 15 residues. CDR3 protein: CASVISGQGGSPLHF. The CDR3 DNA sequence: TGTGCCAGCGTGATTTCGGGACAGGGTGGATCACCCCTCCACTTT.

This clone was observed once. The identical CDR3 is also encoded by other nucleotide sequences in the sample. V is TRBV2 and J is TRBJ2-5; no clear D gene. Trimming left V 5 bases short and J 1 base short, with 2 bases between. The V gene's germline CDR1 is SNHLY and CDR2 FYNNEI. This CDR3 region has 11 residues. CDR3 protein: CASSLQETQYF. In DNA form, the CDR3 reads TGTGCCAGCAGTCTCCAAGAGACCCAGTACTTC.

This clone was counted a single time. The genes are TRBV4-1 and TRBJ2-5; D is possibly TRBD1 (5 bases). TRBJ2-7 matches the DNA end more closely, so the J call is doubtful. The CDR3 length is 15 residues. Germline lookup yields CDR1 MGHRA and CDR2 YSYEKL. The CDR3 nucleotides are TGCGCCAGCAGCCAACTCCAGGGCGTGATCTACGAGCAGTACTTC. It specifies CASSQLQGVIYEQYF.

The chain joins TRBV11-2 to TRBJ1-2; the D gene is possibly TRBD1 (5 bases). V lost 4 bases and J lost 1, with 16 bases in between. The CDR3 consists of 16 residues. Per germline, CDR1 SGHAT and CDR2 FQNNGV. The DNA of the CDR3 is TGTGCCAGCAGCTCCCCAAGGCTGGGGCGTAACTATGGCTACACCTTC. Translation gives CASSSPRLGRNYGYTF.

For the CDR3, the DNA is TGTGCCAGCAGCTCGGGGACAGGGGGCGATCAGCCCCAGCATTTT. Amino acid sequence: CASSSGTGGDQPQHF. The V call is TRBV7-8, the J call TRBJ1-5; the match to TRBD1 covers 12 bases. The CDR3 extends over 15 amino acids. J was trimmed by 5 bases and V by 4 bases; bases with no gene match: 3. Germline-derived CDR1 and CDR2 are SGHVS and FQNEAQ.

In its sample, this clone was seen a few times. This chain joins TRBV5-1 and TRBJ1-1, with D tentatively TRBD1 (5 bases). The CDR3 contains 14 residues. The germline V gene has CDR1 SGHRS and CDR2 YFSETQ. The V end lost 0 bases, the J end lost 1 base, and 7 bases lay between the germline ends. The CDR3 DNA sequence: TGCGCCAGCAGCTTGGAGACAGCGAACACTGAAGCTTTCTTT. Translation gives CASSLETANTEAFF.

The chain is built from TRBV18 and TRBJ2-5; no definite D call. Trimming took off 1 base at V and 0 bases at J, with 6 bases between the two ends. Germline V lookup: CDR1 KGHSH, CDR2 LQKENI. CDR3 length: 14 amino acids. The CDR3 bases are TGTGCCAGCTCACCACGACGGAACCAAGAGACCCAGTACTTC. Its translation: CASSPRRNQETQYF. The whole variable domain, filled in from reference TRBV18 and TRBJ2-5, reads NAGVMQNPRHLVRRRGQEARLRCSPMKGHSHVYWYRQLPEEGLKFMVYLQKENIIDESGMPKERFSAEFPKEGPSILRIQQVVRGDSAAYFCASSPRRNQETQYFGPGTRLLVL.

This chain connects TRBV29-1 to TRBJ2-3, with D possibly matching TRBD2 (5 bases). This CDR3 has 13 amino acids. V lost 3 bases, J lost 2 bases, and 9 bases lay in between. Germline V lookup: CDR1 SQVTM, CDR2 ANQGSEA. The CDR3 is CSVDPSLTDTQYF. In DNA form, the CDR3 reads TGCAGCGTTGACCCTAGCCTCACAGATACGCAGTATTTT.

This chain connects TRBV4-2 to TRBJ2-5, with 8 bases fitting TRBD2. Germline values: CDR1 LGHNA, CDR2 YNFKEQ. Losses at the gene ends were 4 bases for V and 5 bases for J; bases not matched to a gene: 24. The CDR3 consists of 20 residues. CDR3 in amino acids: CASSRYSQGLDAFLGETQYF. CDR3 DNA: TGTGCCAGCAGCCGCTACAGCCAGGGACTAGACGCCTTTCTCGGCGAGACCCAGTACTTC.

The gene calls are TRBV7-6 and TRBJ1-1; unclear D gene. The V gene's germline CDR1 is SGHVS and CDR2 FNYEAQ. CDR3 length: 12 amino acids. V lost 1 base, J lost 7 bases, and 7 bases lay in between. The CDR3 region has the DNA TGTGCCAGCAGCTTAGGAGGCAGTGAAGCTTTCTTT. Translating gives CASSLGGSEAFF.